This passage covers 28 T cell receptor beta chains from one sample sequenced in a study of graft-versus-host responses after intestinal transplantation. No antigen has been assigned to these receptors. TCRdb keeps only in-frame clones here, not all; method: immunoSEQ multiplex PCR. The sample includes tens of thousands of clones, about 89% of them seen just once. Specimen: unstimulated CD4+ T cells sorted from spleen or lymph node cells, collected before intestinal transplant. The receptors come from a human donor who received an intestinal transplant.

V and J are TRBV25-1 and TRBJ2-3; 7 bases fit TRBD1. CDR1 and CDR2 from the germline V gene are MGHDK and SYGVNS. The CDR3 loop spans 14 amino acids. V trimming: 7 bases; J trimming: 3 bases; junction bases outside the gene matches: 7. The CDR3 spells CASTLGQLTDTQYF. In DNA form, the CDR3 reads TGTGCCAGCACGCTGGGACAGCTTACAGATACGCAGTATTTT.

This chain connects TRBV2 to TRBJ2-5; unclear D gene. The germline V and J ends were trimmed by 0 bases and 7 bases, with 9 bases remaining between them. This CDR3 comprises 13 residues. From germline, CDR1 is SNHLY and CDR2 FYNNEI. The CDR3 DNA reads as TGTGCCAGCAGTGAAGCCAATAAGAGGACCCAGTACTTC. This translates into CASSEANKRTQYF.

This clone was seen only a few times. V gene TRBV6-4 combines with J gene TRBJ2-3; D perhaps matches TRBD2 (5 bases). Germline CDR1 reads MRHNA; CDR2 reads SNTAGT. The ends were cut back, 3 bases at V and 3 bases at J, with 16 bases in the middle. The CDR3 contains 16 residues. The CDR3 DNA reads TGTGCCAGCAGTGATCCCGGGCTAGCTGGGACAGATACGCAGTATTTT. This encodes CASSDPGLAGTDTQYF.

The rearrangement links TRBV18 to TRBJ2-1; D might be TRBD1 (5 bases). Trimming took off 2 bases at V and 0 bases at J, with 8 bases between the two ends. Germline CDR1 is KGHSH and CDR2 is LQKENI. The CDR3 length is 15 residues. As DNA, the CDR3 is TGTGCCAGCTCACCATTGACAGTCTCCTACAATGAGCAGTTCTTC. This codes for CASSPLTVSYNEQFF.

The V gene is TRBV28, the J gene TRBJ1-6; D is ambiguous. This CDR3 has 15 residues. Looked up from germline, CDR1 is MDHEN and CDR2 is SYDVKM. Trimming removed 6 bases from V and 0 bases from J, with 9 bases in between. For the CDR3, the DNA is TGTGCCAGCAGCCAGCCTAGCTCCTATAATTCACCCCTCCACTTT. Encoded protein: CASSQPSSYNSPLHF.

This chain uses TRBV6-5 with TRBJ2-1; 10 positions match TRBD2. The CDR3 is made up of 15 amino acids. The germline V gene encodes CDR1 MNHEY and CDR2 SVGAGI. With 5 bases clipped from V and 0 bases from J, the junction kept 1 base outside the gene matches. The DNA of the CDR3 is TGTGCCAGCAGTCTAGCGGGGGTCTCCTACAATGAGCAGTTCTTC. Translating it yields CASSLAGVSYNEQFF.

This chain links TRBV20-1 with TRBJ1-2; possible D gene TRBD1, 5 bases. V lost 1 base and J 5 bases, leaving 5 bases between the germline ends. The CDR3 contains 11 residues. Germline assignment: CDR1 DFQATT and CDR2 SNEGSKA (reference sequence). CDR3 coding DNA: TGCAGTGCTAGAGGGACATATGGCTACACCTTC. As protein: CSARGTYGYTF.

This clone appeared once. V gene TRBV6-5 combines with J gene TRBJ2-3, with D possibly being TRBD2 (6 bases). This CDR3 has 14 residues. V was clipped by 8 bases and J by 4 bases, with 16 bases between them. CDR1 MNHEY and CDR2 SVGAGI come from the germline V gene. The CDR3 DNA sequence: TGTGCCAGCCGACTAGTAGGTCTTGCAGATACGCAGTATTTT. This sequence encodes CASRLVGLADTQYF.

The chain carries TRBV7-3 and TRBJ2-2; 9 bases are a match to TRBD2. Germline values: CDR1 SGHTA, CDR2 FQGTGA. The CDR3 loop spans 16 amino acids. Trimming removed 1 base from V and 7 bases from J; junction bases left unmatched: 7. CDR3 sequence: CASSLIAGGLLGELFF. The CDR3 DNA sequence: TGTGCCAGCAGCTTAATTGCGGGAGGGCTCCTCGGGGAGCTGTTTTTT.

The rearrangement links TRBV6-6 to TRBJ2-1; the D is unclear. V lost 0 bases to trimming and J lost 0 bases, with 6 bases between them. Germline lookup yields CDR1 MNHNY and CDR2 SVGAGI (reference sequence). The CDR3 has 15 residues. CDR3 sequence reads: CASSYSSVSYNEQFF. The CDR3 DNA is TGTGCCAGCAGTTACTCTTCAGTCTCCTACAATGAGCAGTTCTTC.

The gene calls are TRBV28 and TRBJ1-6; unclear D gene. Germline CDR1 and CDR2: MDHEN and SYDVKM. The CDR3 is 16 residues long. The V and J ends lost 1 base and 7 bases respectively, with 14 bases between them. CDR3 sequence (DNA): TGTGCCAGCAGTTTATCATTGGGCAGGCTAAATTCACCCCTCCACTTT. Its translation: CASSLSLGRLNSPLHF. The full variable domain, with the rest looked up from reference TRBV28 and TRBJ1-6, is DVKVTQSSRYLVKRTGEKVFLECVQDMDHENMFWYRQDPGLGLRLIYFSYDVKMKEKGDIPEGYSVSREKKERFSLILESASTNQTSMYLCASSLSLGRLNSPLHFGNGTRLTVT.

The genes are TRBV27 and TRBJ2-3; the D gene is possibly TRBD2 (6 bases). The CDR3 consists of 13 residues. The germline V gene encodes CDR1 MNHEY and CDR2 SMNVEV (reference sequence). V lost 6 bases and J 3 bases, leaving 10 bases between the germline ends. The CDR3 region is CASRGGLTDTQYF. The CDR3 nucleotides read TGTGCCAGCAGAGGAGGGTTAACAGATACGCAGTATTTT.

The chain combines TRBV30 with TRBJ1-5; a possible D gene is TRBD1 (6 bases). Germline lookup yields CDR1 GTSNPN and CDR2 SVGIG (reference sequence). The germline V and J ends were trimmed by 4 bases and 2 bases, with 9 bases remaining between them. CDR3 size: 13 residues. The CDR3 DNA is TGTGCCTGGAATAAGGGGGGCAATCAGCCCCAGCATTTT. As protein: CAWNKGGNQPQHF.

The chain uses TRBV7-9 and TRBJ2-5; 8 bases line up with TRBD1. In germline, CDR1 is SEHNR, CDR2 FQNEAQ (reference sequence). The length of the CDR3 is 16 residues. Trimming removed 5 bases from V and 1 base from J; junction bases left unmatched: 9. CDR3 DNA sequence: TGTGCCAGCAGCCTACAGACAGGGGTAGGCCAAGAGACCCAGTACTTC. This codes for CASSLQTGVGQETQYF.

The chain recombines TRBV4-2 with TRBJ2-5; weak D call: TRBD2 (6 bases). CDR1 and CDR2 from the germline V gene are LGHNA and YNFKEQ. V lost 0 bases and J 7 bases, leaving 15 bases between the germline ends. The CDR3 extends over 15 amino acids. The CDR3: CASSQEGGPRATQYF. The CDR3 DNA sequence: TGTGCCAGCAGCCAAGAGGGGGGACCAAGGGCGACCCAGTACTTC.

This clone was observed a handful of times. The chain employs TRBV6-6 and TRBJ1-2; 11 nucleotides match TRBD1. CDR3 size: 14 residues. Germline CDR1 reads MNHNY; CDR2 reads SVGAGI (reference sequence). V was clipped by 5 bases and J by 7 bases; unmatched bases: 6. This chain's CDR3 is CASSVRTGGFGYTF. Written as DNA, the CDR3 is TGTGCCAGCAGTGTAAGGACAGGGGGCTTTGGCTACACCTTC.

This clone was recorded once. The chain combines TRBV2 with TRBJ2-1; no clear D gene. CDR3 length: 14 residues. V lost 1 base to trimming and J lost 6 bases, with 10 bases between them. Germline-derived CDR1 and CDR2 are SNHLY and FYNNEI. CDR3 sequence reads: CASSEGVRFNEQFF. CDR3 sequence (DNA): TGTGCCAGCAGTGAAGGAGTCAGGTTCAATGAGCAGTTCTTC.

CDR3 nucleotides: TGTGCCAGCAGTATGTCGGCTAGCTCTGGAAACACCATATATTTT. This gives the protein CASSMSASSGNTIYF. V and J are TRBV6-5 and TRBJ1-3; D unclear. The CDR3 is made up of 15 amino acids. V was cut by 5 bases and J by 0 bases, with 11 bases left in between. Germline CDR1 is MNHEY and CDR2 is SVGAGI.

This chain uses TRBV4-2 with TRBJ2-3; a weak D match, TRBD2 (5 bases). Germline V CDR1 and CDR2: LGHNA, YNFKEQ. V was clipped by 0 bases and J by 3 bases, with 10 bases between them. The CDR3 length is 15 residues. The CDR3 DNA sequence: TGTGCCAGCAGCCAAGATCGCGGGCAAACAGATACGCAGTATTTT. As protein: CASSQDRGQTDTQYF.

This chain links TRBV11-3 with TRBJ2-5, with D uncertain. V was shortened by 2 bases and J by 0 bases, with 4 bases between the two germline ends. There are 13 residues in the CDR3. Germline CDR1 is SGHNT and CDR2 is YENEEA. Here the CDR3 DNA reads TGTGCCAGCAGCTTACAGAACCAAGAGACCCAGTACTTC. This codes for CASSLQNQETQYF.

Of note for this clone: A read error may produce the germline difference seen at one junction end. This chain uses TRBV7-7 with TRBJ2-5, with a tentative D call TRBD1 (6 bases). This CDR3 has 15 residues. Germline assignment: CDR1 SSHAT and CDR2 FNYEAQ (reference sequence). DNA of the CDR3: TGTGCTAGCAGCTTAGCGCAGGGGCGCCAAGAGACCCAGTACTTC. Amino acid sequence: CASSLAQGRQETQYF. Complete variable domain (other parts from reference TRBV7-7 and TRBJ2-5): GAGVSQSPRYKVTKRGQDVTLRCDPISSHATLYWYQQALGQGPEFLTYFNYEAQPDKSGLPSDRFSAERPEGSISTLTIQRTEQRDSAMYRCASSLAQGRQETQYFGPGTRLLVL.

This rearrangement joins TRBV10-2 to TRBJ1-5; 12 bases match TRBD1. Losses at the gene ends were 6 bases for V and 1 base for J; bases not matched to a gene: 1. The germline CDR1 and CDR2 sequences are WSHSY and SAAADI. CDR3 length: 15 residues. The CDR3 region has the DNA TGCGCCAGCAGGGGGACAGGGGGCAGCAATCAGCCCCAGCATTTT. Protein product: CASRGTGGSNQPQHF.

The chain links TRBV5-1 to TRBJ2-1, with 10 positions matching TRBD2. Per germline, CDR1 SGHRS and CDR2 YFSETQ. The CDR3 has 15 residues. V lost 4 bases, J lost 0 bases, and 1 base stayed unmatched. The CDR3 DNA follows: TGCGCCAGCAGCGCTAGCGGGGGCTCCTACAATGAGCAGTTCTTC. Translated: CASSASGGSYNEQFF. Based on the CDR3 plus reference TRBV5-1 and TRBJ2-1, the full variable domain is KAGVTQTPRYLIKTRGQQVTLSCSPISGHRSVSWYQQTPGQGLQFLFEYFSETQRNKGNFPGRFSGRQFSNSRSEMNVSTLELGDSALYLCASSASGGSYNEQFFGPGTRLTVL.

The chain combines TRBV7-2 with TRBJ2-3; 8 bases map to TRBD1. The CDR3 is made up of 17 amino acids. With V trimmed by 1 base and J by 4 bases, 10 bases remained unmatched. Germline CDR1 reads SGHTA; CDR2 reads FQGNSA. The chain's CDR3 is CASSLDAHRGRSDTQYF. The DNA for the CDR3 is TGTGCCAGCAGCTTAGACGCTCACAGGGGGAGGTCAGATACGCAGTATTTT.

This clone was seen just once. The chain links TRBV6-1 to TRBJ1-1; unclear D gene. CDR3 length: 13 residues. V was shortened by 1 base and J by 10 bases, with 13 bases between the two germline ends. CDR1 is MNHNS, CDR2 SASEGT, per germline. CDR3 protein: CASSEEVGRRAFF. CDR3 coding DNA: TGTGCCAGCAGTGAAGAAGTTGGGAGGCGAGCTTTCTTT.

There are a few counts of this clone. This chain joins TRBV5-4 and TRBJ2-7; D perhaps matches TRBD1 (6 bases). V was pared by 4 bases and J by 0 bases, with 17 bases between. Germline V gives CDR1 SGHNT, CDR2 YYREEE (reference sequence). The CDR3 spans 16 residues. CDR3 amino acids: CASSPDLTGHSYEQYF. For the CDR3, the DNA is TGTGCCAGCAGCCCGGACCTGACAGGCCACTCCTACGAGCAGTACTTC.

The chain is built from TRBV5-5 and TRBJ2-7, with TRBD2 matching 12 bases. CDR1 and CDR2 (germline): SGHKS, YYEKEE (reference sequence). There are 16 residues in the CDR3. The V segment lost 5 bases and the J segment 4 bases; nucleotides outside the gene matches: 10. CDR3 sequence: CASSSSSGRAPYEQYF. The CDR3 coding sequence is TGTGCCAGCAGTTCCTCTAGCGGGAGGGCCCCATACGAGCAGTACTTC.

The chain is built from TRBV7-2 and TRBJ2-1; 9 bases map to TRBD2. J lost 6 bases, V lost 2 bases, and 8 bases had no gene match. Germline CDR1 and CDR2: SGHTA and FQGNSA. The CDR3 is 16 amino acids. CDR3 protein: CASSLWGGRAPNEQFF. CDR3 in DNA: TGTGCCAGCAGCTTATGGGGCGGGAGGGCCCCCAATGAGCAGTTCTTC.